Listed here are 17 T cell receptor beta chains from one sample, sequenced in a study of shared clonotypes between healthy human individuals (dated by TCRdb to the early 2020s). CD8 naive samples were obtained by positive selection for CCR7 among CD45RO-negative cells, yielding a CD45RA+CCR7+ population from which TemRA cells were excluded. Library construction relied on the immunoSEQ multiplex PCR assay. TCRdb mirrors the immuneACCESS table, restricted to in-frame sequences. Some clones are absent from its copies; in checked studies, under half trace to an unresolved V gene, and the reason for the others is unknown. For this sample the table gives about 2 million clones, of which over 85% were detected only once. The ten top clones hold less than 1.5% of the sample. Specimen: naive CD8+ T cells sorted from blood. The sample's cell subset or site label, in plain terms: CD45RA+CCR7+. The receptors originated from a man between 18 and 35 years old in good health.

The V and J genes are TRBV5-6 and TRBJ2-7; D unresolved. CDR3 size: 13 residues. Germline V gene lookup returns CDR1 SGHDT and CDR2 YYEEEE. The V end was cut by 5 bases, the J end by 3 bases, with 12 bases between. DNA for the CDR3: TGTGCCAGCAGTCCGTCGTGGGACTACGAGCAGTACTTC. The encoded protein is CASSPSWDYEQYF.

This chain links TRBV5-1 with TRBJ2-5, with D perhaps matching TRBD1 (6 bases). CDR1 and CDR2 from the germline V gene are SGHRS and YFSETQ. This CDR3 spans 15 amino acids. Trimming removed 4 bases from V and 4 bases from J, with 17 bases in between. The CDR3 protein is CASSTGQNPRETQYF. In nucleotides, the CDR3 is TGCGCCAGCAGCACCGGACAGAATCCCCGAGAGACCCAGTACTTC.

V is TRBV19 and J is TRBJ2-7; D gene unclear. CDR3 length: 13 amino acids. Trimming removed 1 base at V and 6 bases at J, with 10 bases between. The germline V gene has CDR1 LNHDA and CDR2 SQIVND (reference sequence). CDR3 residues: CASSIGGVFEQYF. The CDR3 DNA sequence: TGTGCCAGTAGTATAGGTGGAGTTTTCGAGCAGTACTTC.

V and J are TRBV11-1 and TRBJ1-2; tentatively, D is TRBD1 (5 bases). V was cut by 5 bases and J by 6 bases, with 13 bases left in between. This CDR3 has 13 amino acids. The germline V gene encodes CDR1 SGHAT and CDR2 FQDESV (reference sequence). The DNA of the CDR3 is TGTGCCAGCAGCCCCGTCCAGGGAGATGGCTACACCTTC. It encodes CASSPVQGDGYTF.

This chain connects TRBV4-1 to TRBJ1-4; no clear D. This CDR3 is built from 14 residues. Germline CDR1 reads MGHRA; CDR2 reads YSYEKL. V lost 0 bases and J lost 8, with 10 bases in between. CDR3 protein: CASSQDLTEEKLFF. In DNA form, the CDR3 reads TGCGCCAGCAGCCAAGATCTCACAGAAGAAAAACTGTTTTTT.

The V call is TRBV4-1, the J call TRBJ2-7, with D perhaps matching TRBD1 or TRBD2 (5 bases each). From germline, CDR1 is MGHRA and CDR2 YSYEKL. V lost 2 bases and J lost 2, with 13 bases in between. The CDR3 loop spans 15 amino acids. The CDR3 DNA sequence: TGCGCCAGCAGCCAAAAGAACCAGGGAGCCTACGAGCAGTACTTC. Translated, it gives CASSQKNQGAYEQYF.

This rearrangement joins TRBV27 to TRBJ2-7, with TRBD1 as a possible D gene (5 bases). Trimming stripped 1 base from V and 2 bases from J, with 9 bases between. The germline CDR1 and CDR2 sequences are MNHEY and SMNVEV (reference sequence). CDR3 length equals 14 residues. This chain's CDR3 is CASSLLPGPYEQYF. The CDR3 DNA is TGTGCCAGCAGTTTATTGCCAGGGCCCTACGAGCAGTACTTC.

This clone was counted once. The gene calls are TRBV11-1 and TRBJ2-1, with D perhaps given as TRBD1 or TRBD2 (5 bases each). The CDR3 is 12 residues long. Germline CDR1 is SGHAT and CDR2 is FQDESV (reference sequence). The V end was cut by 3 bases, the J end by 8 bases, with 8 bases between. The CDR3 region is CASSFRGDEQFF. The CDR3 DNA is TGTGCCAGCAGCTTCCGAGGGGATGAGCAGTTCTTC.

The CDR3 DNA reads as TGCAGTGCTACGCCCGGCTACGAGCAGTACTTC. It specifies CSATPGYEQYF. The chain joins TRBV20-1 to TRBJ2-7; D remains unclear. From germline, CDR1 is DFQATT and CDR2 SNEGSKA (reference sequence). This CDR3 contains 11 residues. V was shortened by 4 bases and J by 3 bases, with 7 bases between the two germline ends.

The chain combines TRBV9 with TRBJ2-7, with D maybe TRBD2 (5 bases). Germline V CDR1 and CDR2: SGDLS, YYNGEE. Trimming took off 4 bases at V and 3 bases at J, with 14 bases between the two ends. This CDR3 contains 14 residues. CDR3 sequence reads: CASSNSGDSYEQYF. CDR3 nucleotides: TGTGCCAGCAGCAACAGCGGAGATAGCTACGAGCAGTACTTC.

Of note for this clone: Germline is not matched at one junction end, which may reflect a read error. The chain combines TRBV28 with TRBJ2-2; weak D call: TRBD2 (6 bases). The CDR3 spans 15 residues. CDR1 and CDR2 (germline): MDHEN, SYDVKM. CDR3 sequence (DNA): TGTGCCAGCAGTCCCTGGGGGGTGAACCCCGGGGAGCTGTTTTTT. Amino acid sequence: CASSPWGVNPGELFF.

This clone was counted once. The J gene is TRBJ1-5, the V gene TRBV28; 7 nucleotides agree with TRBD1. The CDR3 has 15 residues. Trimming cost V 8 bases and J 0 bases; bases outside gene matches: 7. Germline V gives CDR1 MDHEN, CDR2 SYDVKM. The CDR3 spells CASWPGQYSNQPQHF. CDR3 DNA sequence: TGTGCCAGCTGGCCGGGACAGTATAGCAATCAGCCCCAGCATTTT.

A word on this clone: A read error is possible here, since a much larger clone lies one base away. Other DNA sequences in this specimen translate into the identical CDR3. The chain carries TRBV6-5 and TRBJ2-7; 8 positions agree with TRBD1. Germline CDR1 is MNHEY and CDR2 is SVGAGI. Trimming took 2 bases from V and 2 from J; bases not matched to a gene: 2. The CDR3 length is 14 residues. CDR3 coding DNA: TGTGCCAGCAGTTACGGGACAGGTGCCTACGAGCAGTACTTC. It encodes CASSYGTGAYEQYF.

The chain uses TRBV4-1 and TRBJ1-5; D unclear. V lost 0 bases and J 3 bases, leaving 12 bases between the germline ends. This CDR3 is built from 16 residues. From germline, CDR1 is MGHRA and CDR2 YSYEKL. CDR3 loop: CASSQELGSLNQPQHF. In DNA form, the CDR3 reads TGCGCCAGCAGCCAAGAATTGGGCAGCCTCAATCAGCCCCAGCATTTT.

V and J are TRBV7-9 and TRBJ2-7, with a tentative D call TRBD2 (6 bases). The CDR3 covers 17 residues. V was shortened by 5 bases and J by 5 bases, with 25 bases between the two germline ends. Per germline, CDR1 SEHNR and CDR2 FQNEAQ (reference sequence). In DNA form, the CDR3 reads TGTGCCAGCAGCGCCCCGGGTGGAGGGATGGTATCTGACGAGCAGTACTTC. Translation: CASSAPGGGMVSDEQYF.

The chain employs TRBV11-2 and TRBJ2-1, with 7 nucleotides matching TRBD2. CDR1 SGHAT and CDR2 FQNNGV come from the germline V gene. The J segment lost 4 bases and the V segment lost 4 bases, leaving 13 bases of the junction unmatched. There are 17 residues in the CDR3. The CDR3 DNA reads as TGTGCCAGCAGCTGGGACCGATGGGGGGGGAGTTACAATGAGCAGTTCTTC. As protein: CASSWDRWGGSYNEQFF.

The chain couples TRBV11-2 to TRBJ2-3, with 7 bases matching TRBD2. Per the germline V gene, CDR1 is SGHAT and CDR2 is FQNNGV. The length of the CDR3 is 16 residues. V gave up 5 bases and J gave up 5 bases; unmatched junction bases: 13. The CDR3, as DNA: TGTGCCAGCAGCCGCGACTTTGGGGAGGGCCGAGATACGCAGTATTTT. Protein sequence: CASSRDFGEGRDTQYF.